What follows are 6 T cell receptor beta chains derived from one specimen sequenced in a study of beta chain features in type 1 diabetes. Expressed TCRB transcripts got sequenced, as all isolated RNA was reverse transcribed. Sequencing used immunoSEQ multiplex PCR; TCRdb keeps in-frame clones, though not all of them. The sample yields roughly 330,000 clones, more than 9.5% seen once. The sequencing sample was made of naive CD4+ T cells from blood. These TCRs come from a woman in her 30s in good health.

This sequence joins TRBV4-3 and TRBJ2-7; TRBD1 might be the D (6 bases). V was shortened by 0 bases and J by 2 bases, with 14 bases between the two germline ends. This CDR3 spans 16 amino acids. The V gene's germline CDR1 is LGHNA and CDR2 YSLEER. CDR3 residues: CASSQEQFGTPYEQYF. The CDR3 DNA reads TGCGCCAGCAGCCAAGAGCAGTTCGGGACACCCTACGAGCAGTACTTC.

This clone occurred a few times. The V call is TRBV19, the J call TRBJ2-5; 7 positions match TRBD2. Trimming removed 0 bases from V and 2 bases from J; junction bases left unmatched: 3. The CDR3 loop spans 15 amino acids. The germline gives CDR1 LNHDA, CDR2 SQIVND (reference sequence). The CDR3 nucleotides are TGTGCCAGTAGTATAGAAGGGACTACTCAAGAGACCCAGTACTTC. This translates into CASSIEGTTQETQYF.

The table lists this clone with a few counts. The chain is built from TRBV29-1 and TRBJ1-4; 9 bases line up with TRBD1. There are 13 residues in the CDR3. CDR1 SQVTM and CDR2 ANQGSEA come from the germline V gene. J gave up 6 bases and V 4 bases, and 3 bases lay outside the gene matches. CDR3 sequence (DNA): TGCAGCGTTGTGGGACAGGGATATGAAAAACTGTTTTTT. Translating it yields CSVVGQGYEKLFF.

This clone has ten or more counts. The chain links TRBV29-1 to TRBJ2-3; 8 bases fit TRBD2. Germline loops: CDR1 SQVTM, CDR2 ANQGSEA. This CDR3 is 14 amino acids long. Trimming cost V 4 bases and J 6 bases; bases outside gene matches: 9. The CDR3 coding sequence is TGCAGCGTTGCGACTAGCGCCCGTTCGGATACGCAGTATTTT. Translating it yields CSVATSARSDTQYF.

CDR3 nucleotides: TGTGCCAGCAGTGACTCCACACTCGGGGTCGAGCAGTACTTC. Translation: CASSDSTLGVEQYF. This chain links TRBV2 with TRBJ2-7; perhaps TRBD2 as D (5 bases). The CDR3 contains 14 residues. Between the trimmed V and J ends, which lost 3 bases and 6 bases, there was a span of 15 bases. The germline gives CDR1 SNHLY, CDR2 FYNNEI.

This clone was picked up a small number of times. DNA of the CDR3: TGCAGTGCGCCACCTAATTATGAGCAGTTCTTC. Translation gives CSAPPNYEQFF. The chain has TRBV20-1 and TRBJ2-1; the D is unclear. Looked up from germline, CDR1 is DFQATT and CDR2 is SNEGSKA (reference sequence). The CDR3 consists of 11 residues. The V end lost 6 bases, the J end lost 8 bases, and 11 bases lay between the germline ends.